These 32 T cell receptor beta chains were sequenced from one sample in a study of blood T cells in healthy people across ages. Then a second PCR, running about 7 to 11 cycles, was carried out with a sample-barcoded 5' primer and a J-beta primer mix. MiXCR was run by TCRdb on the 5' RACE reads, yielding one entry per CDR3 protein. Of 650,000 to 1,000,000 distinct CDR3 sequences listed, 46% are singletons. The sequenced sample was blood. The source of these receptors is a man at least 80 years old in good health.

In this sample, this clonotype turned up a few times. The CDR3 region has the DNA TGTGCCAGCAGCGCCACTAGCGCCCGCTCCTACGAGCAGTACTTC. It is translated as CASSATSARSYEQYF. The V gene is TRBV28, the J gene TRBJ2-7; 7 bases map to TRBD2. From germline, CDR1 is MDHEN and CDR2 SYDVKM. V trimming: 6 bases; J trimming: 0 bases; junction bases outside the gene matches: 8. The CDR3 is made up of 15 amino acids.

V is TRBV28 and J is TRBJ1-2, with TRBD1 matching 9 bases. V was pared by 7 bases and J by 0 bases, with 12 bases of the junction left unmatched. The CDR3 is made up of 17 amino acids. Germline values: CDR1 MDHEN, CDR2 SYDVKM. The CDR3: CASIIRDRAASNYGYTF. The CDR3 bases are TGTGCCAGCATTATAAGGGACAGGGCAGCTTCTAACTATGGCTACACCTTC.

The chain employs TRBV28 and TRBJ2-5; 12 bases agree with TRBD2. Germline V gene data show CDR1 as MDHEN and CDR2 as SYDVKM. V lost 5 bases and J lost 3; bases outside the gene matches: 4. CDR3 length: 15 amino acids. The CDR3 protein is CASSHRTSGKETQYF. DNA for the CDR3: TGTGCCAGCAGTCATAGGACTAGCGGGAAAGAGACCCAGTACTTC.

The rearrangement joins TRBV19 to TRBJ2-3; maybe TRBD1 (5 bases). The CDR3 has 14 residues. Trimming stripped 6 bases from V and 0 bases from J, with 10 bases between. Germline CDR1 and CDR2: LNHDA and SQIVND (reference sequence). The CDR3 protein is CASRDSRSTDTQYF. Here the CDR3 DNA reads TGTGCCAGTAGAGACAGCCGTAGCACAGATACGCAGTATTTT.

The chain has TRBV27 and TRBJ2-7; tentatively, D is TRBD1 or TRBD2 (5 bases each). V was shortened by 1 base and J by 4 bases, with 14 bases between the two germline ends. The CDR3 contains 15 residues. Germline CDR1 is MNHEY and CDR2 is SMNVEV (reference sequence). CDR3 sequence (DNA): TGTGCCAGCAGTTTATATGCAGGGACGGAGTACGAGCAGTACTTC. Its translation is CASSLYAGTEYEQYF.

The chain carries TRBV7-9 and TRBJ2-2; D may be TRBD2 (6 bases). The V end lost 3 bases, the J end lost 3 bases, and 14 bases lay between the germline ends. CDR3 length: 16 amino acids. Germline V CDR1 and CDR2: SEHNR, FQNEAQ (reference sequence). DNA for the CDR3: TGTGCCAGCAGCTTCTCAGCGGGCTCGCACACCGGGGAGCTGTTTTTT. Translation: CASSFSAGSHTGELFF.

This chain joins TRBV19 and TRBJ1-2, with TRBD1 matching over 8 bases. The germline gives CDR1 LNHDA, CDR2 SQIVND (reference sequence). The V and J ends lost 3 bases and 5 bases, in that order; junction bases with no gene match: 11. The CDR3 is 16 residues long. The CDR3 reads CASSMTPGQANYGYTF. CDR3 bases: TGTGCCAGTAGTATGACCCCGGGACAGGCAAATTATGGCTACACCTTC.

This clonotype was recorded a few times. V and J are TRBV2 and TRBJ2-3, with D possibly being TRBD1 or TRBD2 (5 bases each). Germline CDR1 SNHLY, CDR2 FYNNEI. This CDR3 is built from 12 residues. V was trimmed by 6 bases and J by 4 bases, leaving 8 bases between them. CDR3 residues: CASRGDPDTQYF. CDR3 coding DNA: TGTGCCAGCAGGGGGGACCCAGATACGCAGTATTTT. Drawing the rest from reference TRBV2 and TRBJ2-3, the complete variable domain is EPEVTQTPSHQVTQMGQEVILRCVPISNHLYFYWYRQILGQKVEFLVSFYNNEISEKSEIFDDQFSVERPDGSNFTLKIRSTKLEDSAMYFCASRGDPDTQYFGPGTRLTVL.

This clonotype appeared once. The chain couples TRBV20-1 to TRBJ1-1; D gene ambiguous. The CDR3 is 13 residues long. V lost 4 bases and J lost 0, with 9 bases in between. Germline V gene lookup returns CDR1 DFQATT and CDR2 SNEGSKA (reference sequence). The DNA for the CDR3 is TGCAGTGCTAATTCAGGCGTGAACACTGAAGCTTTCTTT. Residues: CSANSGVNTEAFF.

The chain couples TRBV5-8 to TRBJ2-7; the D call may be TRBD1 or TRBD2 (5 bases each). CDR1 and CDR2 (germline): SGHTS, YDEGEE. V was trimmed by 3 bases and J by 2 bases, leaving 9 bases between them. This CDR3 contains 13 residues. DNA of the CDR3: TGTGCCAGCAGCTACCGGGGCCCCTACGAGCAGTACTTC. This gives the protein CASSYRGPYEQYF.

Comment on this clonotype: With a much larger clone just one base away, this may be a read error. The chain combines TRBV20-1 with TRBJ2-1; TRBD1 agrees at 8 bases. CDR1 is DFQATT, CDR2 SNEGSKA, per germline (reference sequence). CDR3 size: 15 residues. J gave up 0 bases and V 6 bases, and 7 bases lay outside the gene matches. The CDR3 nucleotides are TGCAGTGCCCAGGACAGGGCAAGCTCCTACAATGAGCAGTTCTTC. It yields the protein CSAQDRASSYNEQFF.

This chain joins TRBV20-1 and TRBJ2-5; TRBD2 agrees at 9 bases. Trimming removed 3 bases from V and 11 bases from J; junction bases left unmatched: 13. The CDR3 has 14 amino acids. Germline assignment: CDR1 DFQATT and CDR2 SNEGSKA (reference sequence). The CDR3 loop is CSARVAGDYNEQYF. CDR3 DNA sequence: TGCAGTGCTAGGGTAGCGGGAGACTACAATGAGCAGTACTTC.

The V call is TRBV20-1, the J call TRBJ2-1; 16 bases fit TRBD2. J lost 3 bases, V lost 5 bases, and 16 bases had no gene match. The CDR3 is made up of 20 amino acids. Germline V gene sequence: CDR1 DFQATT, CDR2 SNEGSKA (reference sequence). The CDR3 sequence: CSAGSLGGTSGRGGYNEQFF. The CDR3 DNA follows: TGCAGTGCTGGATCTCTAGGAGGGACTAGCGGGAGGGGCGGCTACAATGAGCAGTTCTTC.

This clonotype was detected only a few times. V is TRBV15 and J is TRBJ1-2; a weak D match, TRBD1 (5 bases). Germline loops: CDR1 LNHNV, CDR2 YYDKDF (reference sequence). The ends were cut back, 5 bases at V and 8 bases at J, with 15 bases in the middle. The CDR3 totals 13 residues. The CDR3 loop is CATSPEWAGGYTF. The CDR3 nucleotides are TGTGCCACCAGCCCCGAATGGGCAGGGGGCTACACCTTC.

This clonotype has only a few counts. The chain recombines TRBV18 with TRBJ2-7, with 9 bases fitting TRBD1. The CDR3 contains 15 residues. Unmatched junction bases numbered 10, after V lost 6 bases and J lost 4 bases. Germline lookup yields CDR1 KGHSH and CDR2 LQKENI. The CDR3 sequence: CASSLGQGHQYEQYF. CDR3 bases: TGTGCCAGCTCCCTCGGACAGGGGCATCAATACGAGCAGTACTTC.

The sample holds a few counts of this clonotype. This sequence joins TRBV5-1 and TRBJ2-1; 9 bases line up with TRBD2. Germline CDR1 is SGHRS and CDR2 is YFSETQ. The CDR3 consists of 13 residues. The J segment lost 12 bases and the V segment lost 4 bases, leaving 8 bases of the junction unmatched. CDR3 amino acids: CASSGVSGRGQFF. CDR3 nucleotide sequence: TGCGCCAGCAGCGGGGTTAGCGGGAGAGGGCAGTTCTTC.

As regards this clonotype: Just one base apart from a much larger clone, this may be a read error. The chain joins TRBV6-4 to TRBJ2-3; 8 nucleotides agree with TRBD2. The length of the CDR3 is 16 residues. Germline CDR1 MRHNA, CDR2 SNTAGT. V dropped 1 base and J dropped 2; count of bases not matched to a gene: 5. CDR3 loop: CASSDFATSATDTQYF. CDR3 DNA: TGTGCCAGCAGTGACTTCGCGACTAGCGCCACAGATACGCAGTATTTT.

V and J are TRBV28 and TRBJ2-5, with D possibly TRBD2 on 5 matching bases. The germline CDR1 and CDR2 sequences are MDHEN and SYDVKM. The V and J ends lost 0 bases and 4 bases respectively, with 21 bases between them. The CDR3 is 18 residues long. The CDR3 bases are TGTGCCAGCAGTTTATGCTCGCGGGTGGACGCAAGAGGAGAGACCCAGTACTTC. It specifies CASSLCSRVDARGETQYF.

The rearrangement links TRBV4-1 to TRBJ2-2; D is ambiguous. Germline V CDR1 and CDR2: MGHRA, YSYEKL. CDR3 size: 15 residues. V was pared by 3 bases and J by 0 bases, with 8 bases between. In DNA, the CDR3 is TGCGCCAGCAGCCATCCCCTGGCGAACACCGGGGAGCTGTTTTTT. Translated: CASSHPLANTGELFF.

CDR3: CASSFSPSGRANDEQFF. CDR3 sequence (DNA): TGTGCCAGCAGTTTTTCTCCTAGCGGGAGGGCCAATGATGAGCAGTTCTTC. V gene TRBV12-3 or TRBV12-4 combines with J gene TRBJ2-1; 12 bases agree with TRBD2. Unmatched junction bases numbered 11, after V lost 3 bases and J lost 8 bases. The length of the CDR3 is 17 residues.

This clonotype appeared once. The CDR3 spells CASSQGRMQFF. The DNA for the CDR3 is TGTGCCAGCAGCCAGGGACGGATGCAGTTCTTC. V gene TRBV14 combines with J gene TRBJ2-1; D may match TRBD1 or TRBD2 (5 bases each). Germline V gene sequence: CDR1 SGHDN, CDR2 FVKESK. The CDR3 extends over 11 amino acids. Trimming cost V 3 bases and J 12 bases, with 9 bases left between them.

The V and J genes are TRBV20-1 and TRBJ2-1, with 7 positions matching TRBD2. With the DNA end fitting TRBJ2-7 better, the J assignment may be wrong. The CDR3 contains 16 residues. Germline V gives CDR1 DFQATT, CDR2 SNEGSKA (reference sequence). CDR3 nucleotides: TGCAGTGCCCAACCAGCTAGCGGCGCATCCTACAATGAGCAGTACTTC. The encoded protein is CSAQPASGASYNEQYF.

Concerning this clonotype itself: At one end, the junction sequence differs from germline, possibly due to a read error. The chain has TRBV7-9 and TRBJ2-3, with TRBD2 matching over 7 bases. CDR3 length: 16 residues. Germline V gene sequence: CDR1 SEHNR, CDR2 FQNEAQ (reference sequence). The chain's CDR3 is CTSSLDASGRTDTQYF. Written as DNA, the CDR3 is TGTACCAGCAGCTTAGATGCTAGCGGACGCACAGATACACAGTATTTT.

V and J are TRBV12-3 or TRBV12-4 and TRBJ2-7, with 8 bases fitting TRBD2. With 3 bases clipped from V and 7 bases from J, the junction kept 8 bases outside the gene matches. This CDR3 comprises 14 residues. The CDR3 region has the DNA TGTGCCAGCAGTTTTAGCGGGATCTCCAATGAGCAGTACTTC. Translation: CASSFSGISNEQYF.

This clonotype was detected a few times. The chain links TRBV20-1 to TRBJ2-1; D gene unclear. Deletions cut 5 bases from V and 2 bases from J, with 10 bases between. This CDR3 region has 13 residues. Germline V lookup: CDR1 DFQATT, CDR2 SNEGSKA (reference sequence). CDR3 in amino acids: CSAVEHTYNEQFF. The CDR3 DNA is TGCAGTGCTGTCGAGCACACCTACAATGAGCAGTTCTTC.

The sample holds many counts of this clonotype. The chain uses TRBV7-2 and TRBJ2-3; no clear D. The length of the CDR3 is 13 residues. Trimming took 5 bases from V and 2 from J, leaving 8 bases between them. The V gene's germline CDR1 is SGHTA and CDR2 FQGNSA. The CDR3 is CASSRRYTDTQYF. The DNA of the CDR3 is TGTGCCAGCAGCCGAAGGTACACAGATACGCAGTATTTT.

The chain recombines TRBV11-3 with TRBJ2-7; possibly TRBD2 for D (5 bases). There are 14 residues in the CDR3. Germline V gene lookup returns CDR1 SGHNT and CDR2 YENEEA. V gave up 6 bases and J gave up 0 bases, with 12 bases separating them. CDR3 protein: CASRDFGNSYEQYF. The CDR3 region has the DNA TGTGCCAGCAGAGATTTCGGGAACTCCTACGAGCAGTACTTC.

In this sample, this clonotype turned up a few times. The gene calls are TRBV7-3 and TRBJ2-3; 9 bases align to TRBD2. Germline CDR1 SGHTA, CDR2 FQGTGA. This CDR3 has 15 residues. V lost 6 bases, J lost 2 bases, and 6 bases stayed unmatched. The CDR3 spells CASSILAGHTDTQYF. CDR3 sequence (DNA): TGTGCCAGCAGTATACTAGCGGGCCACACAGATACGCAGTATTTT.

This clonotype has more than one count but fewer than ten. V usage is TRBV12-3 or TRBV12-4 and J usage is TRBJ2-7, with TRBD1 matching 7 bases. Trimming at V came to 6 bases and at J to 6 bases, leaving 5 bases not matched to a gene. The CDR3 sequence is 12 residues long. CDR3 in DNA: TGTGCCAGCAGCCCACAGGGGCGCGAGCAGTACTTC. Protein product: CASSPQGREQYF.

This chain connects TRBV4-2 to TRBJ2-3; a weak D match, TRBD2 (6 bases). The V and J ends lost 1 base and 2 bases respectively, with 13 bases between them. The CDR3 loop spans 16 amino acids. Germline-derived CDR1 and CDR2 are LGHNA and YNFKEQ. CDR3 DNA: TGTGCCAGCAGCCAAGCCGCGGGGTCATCCACAGATACGCAGTATTTT. It is translated as CASSQAAGSSTDTQYF.

This clonotype was seen more than once but under ten times. The chain recombines TRBV5-1 with TRBJ2-5, with 13 bases fitting TRBD2. This CDR3 contains 15 residues. CDR1 and CDR2 from the germline V gene are SGHRS and YFSETQ. Losses at the gene ends were 4 bases for V and 5 bases for J; bases not matched to a gene: 5. CDR3 nucleotide sequence: TGCGCCAGCAGCGGACTAGCGGGAGATCGGGAGACCCAGTACTTC. This codes for CASSGLAGDRETQYF.

The rearrangement joins TRBV10-3 to TRBJ2-4; 7 positions agree with TRBD1. The better agreement between TRBJ2-7 and the DNA end casts doubt on the J call. Germline V lookup: CDR1 ENHRY, CDR2 SYGVKD. The CDR3 consists of 14 residues. The chain's CDR3 is CASQGVKGKGEQYF. CDR3 bases: TGTGCCAGCCAGGGGGTGAAGGGAAAGGGCGAGCAGTACTTC.